This TCR beta chain was sequenced during a study of CD8+ T cells in alopecia areata. In regard to this clone: Its matching antigen is unknown.

Treatment of the sample: oral pan-JAK inhibitor, 5-10 mg twice daily. Findings and limits, study-wide: The study found that many expanded lesional clones persisted in scalp and blood during tofacitinib.

The authors extracted RNA and reverse transcribed it into cDNA as the sequencing template. Some clones are missing from TCRdb's copy, which holds only in-frame ones; the method was immunoSEQ multiplex PCR. Counted here are roughly 200,000 clones, around half occurring once; the ten biggest clones make up 9.5% to 14%. There are 15 residues in the CDR3. Trimming pared 1 base from V and 1 base from J, leaving 10 bases between. CDR1 and CDR2 (germline): SEHNR, FQNEAQ (reference sequence). The rearrangement links TRBV7-9 to TRBJ1-1; D unresolved. The material sequenced was CD8+ T cells sorted from blood, taken at week 24, from a patient treated with tofacitinib. The clonotype originates from a human donor with alopecia areata. CDR3 protein: CASSLVRGKNTEAFF. DNA for the CDR3: TGTGCCAGCAGCTTAGTGCGGGGAAAGAACACTGAAGCTTTCTTT.